The rows below give T cell receptor beta chains drawn from one sample of a study of prognosis after radiotherapy for stage I lung cancer. TCRdb passed the multiplex PCR reads through MiXCR, listing each CDR3 protein once. This table holds about 13,000 distinct CDR3 sequences, approximately 40% found once. Sequenced material: PBMCs, taken before or after stereotactic body radiation therapy (not recorded which). These TCRs come from a donor at least 50 years old with non-small cell lung cancer. Each CDR3 is given with its conserved first and last residue. The order of the fields is clone size, J gene, V gene, D gene, CDR3 protein, CDR3 DNA. A D gene is named only where the DNA matches it firmly. Size values are once, few and many counts, or a class for expanded clones, and some rows have none.

>many|TRBJ2-3|TRBV9|TRBD2
CASSVGVGLVPTDTQYF
TGTGCCAGCAGCGTAGGGGTGGGACTAGTCCCCACAGATACGCAGTATTTT
>NA|TRBJ1-2|TRBV18|NA
CASSPPSAGDSVGYTF
TGTGCCAGCTCACCACCTTCGGCAGGGGATTCGGTCGGCTACACCTTC
>NA|TRBJ2-7|TRBV6-1|NA
CASTEAGNAYEQYF
TGTGCCAGCACCGAGGCCGGCAACGCCTACGAGCAGTACTTC
>NA|TRBJ2-2|TRBV5-4|TRBD2
CASSLMVFVAGDTGELFF
TGTGCCAGCAGCTTGATGGTCTTCGTGGCGGGAGACACCGGGGAGCTGTTTTTT
>NA|TRBJ2-5|TRBV2|TRBD1
CASSSPGQGASETQYF
TGTGCCAGCAGTTCCCCCGGACAGGGGGCGAGCGAGACCCAGTACTTC
>medium-sized|TRBJ1-5|TRBV28|NA
CASGTSNQPQHF
TGTGCCAGCGGGACAAGCAATCAGCCCCAGCATTTT
>NA|TRBJ2-7|TRBV19|NA
CASSIDGTLLYEQYF
TGTGCCAGTAGTATAGATGGGACACTACTCTACGAGCAGTACTTC
>NA|TRBJ1-5|TRBV6-2/TRBV6-3|NA
CASSGTWFSHPQHF
TGTGCCAGCAGCGGGACATGGTTTTCTCATCCCCAGCATTTT
>NA|TRBJ2-7|TRBV6-1|TRBD2
CASSRAGDAYEQYF
TGTGCCAGCTCGAGGGCGGGAGACGCCTACGAGCAGTACTTC
>NA|TRBJ2-3|TRBV18|TRBD2
CASSPLSGTTDTQYF
TGTGCCAGCTCACCGCTAAGCGGGACCACAGATACGCAGTATTTT
>NA|TRBJ2-3|TRBV7-9|NA
CASSLARTDTQYF
TGTGCCAGCAGCTTAGCTCGGACAGATACGCAGTATTTT
>medium-sized|TRBJ2-7|TRBV6-4|NA
CASSEARLTEQYF
TGTGCCAGCAGTGAAGCGAGGCTAACCGAGCAGTACTTC
>NA|TRBJ1-2|TRBV28|NA
CASSLGPANYGYTF
TGTGCCAGCAGTTTGGGGCCCGCTAACTATGGCTACACCTTC
>NA|TRBJ1-1|TRBV6-1|TRBD1
CDSRQGDGYTEAFF
TGTGACAGCAGGCAGGGGGACGGGTACACTGAAGCTTTCTTT
>many|TRBJ2-5|TRBV20-1|TRBD2
CSARVTSGGRETQYF
TGCAGTGCTAGAGTTACTAGCGGGGGCAGGGAGACCCAGTACTTC
>few|TRBJ2-3|TRBV5-4|NA
CASSYPRGGDTDTQYF
TGTGCCAGCAGCTATCCGCGGGGAGGTGACACAGATACGCAGTATTTT
>many|TRBJ2-6|TRBV20-1|NA
CSARLAKGGANVLTF
TGCAGTGCTAGACTCGCGAAGGGTGGGGCCAACGTCCTGACTTTC
>NA|TRBJ2-7|TRBV7-9|NA
CASSNRAYEQYF
TGTGCCAGCAGCAACAGGGCCTACGAGCAGTACTTC
>medium-sized|TRBJ2-6|TRBV6-2/TRBV6-3|NA
CASSSRDISDSGANVLTF
TGTGCCAGCAGTTCACGGGACATCTCAGACTCTGGGGCCAACGTCCTGACTTTC
>many|TRBJ2-7|TRBV20-1|TRBD2
CSARQRLATGEQYF
TGCAGTGCTAGACAACGACTAGCAACGGGCGAGCAGTACTTC
>many|TRBJ1-3|TRBV5-6|NA
CASSDSSLGPPGNTIYF
TGTGCCAGCAGCGACTCGTCTCTAGGCCCGCCTGGAAACACCATATATTTT
>NA|TRBJ1-3|TRBV6-2/TRBV6-3|NA
CASRGGFDTIYF
TGTGCCAGCCGGGGAGGATTTGACACCATATATTTT
>many|TRBJ2-2|TRBV2|TRBD2
CASSLALAGVGELFF
TGTGCCAGCAGTTTGGCACTAGCGGGGGTCGGGGAGCTGTTTTTT
>few|TRBJ1-3|TRBV6-2/TRBV6-3|TRBD1
CASTPGTGSGNTIYF
TGTGCCAGCACCCCAGGGACAGGGAGCGGAAACACCATATATTTT
>many|TRBJ2-2|TRBV18|TRBD1
CASSVQGAHTGELFF
TGTGCCAGCTCGGTCCAGGGGGCGCACACCGGGGAGCTGTTTTTT
>NA|TRBJ2-1|TRBV28|NA
CAILTPSPYNEQFF
TGTGCCATCCTGACTCCCAGCCCCTACAATGAGCAGTTCTTC
>NA|TRBJ2-7|TRBV6-1|NA
CASTPNRAGEQYF
TGTGCCAGCACCCCCAACAGGGCGGGGGAGCAGTACTTC
>medium-sized|TRBJ2-1|TRBV12-3/TRBV12-4|NA
CASSPYRTSAQFF
TGTGCCAGCAGTCCATACAGGACGTCTGCGCAGTTCTTC
>NA|TRBJ1-1|TRBV2|TRBD1
CASTQGMGTEAFF
TGTGCCAGCACACAGGGGATGGGCACTGAAGCTTTCTTT